The clone carrying this T cell receptor (beta chain) has just one count. These data come from a study of blood T cell repertoires in COVID-19. Whole-study context: PBMCs, B-cell-depleted T cells, or T cells were the source of the cDNA or gDNA that made up the material.

Germline V lookup: CDR1 MNHNY, CDR2 SVGAGI (reference sequence). The CDR3 runs 15 residues. Trimming stripped 4 bases from V and 8 bases from J, with 20 bases between. Those enrolled in Seattle joined during active infection and were followed longitudinally afterward. Clones were read by immunoSEQ multiplex PCR, and TCRdb kept only the in-frame ones, dropping some. In the table there are 300,000 to 400,000 clones, approximately 86% of which are singletons. The sequenced sample consisted of peripheral blood. This TCR was sampled from a woman in her sixties or seventies with COVID-19, enrolled during active disease. This chain uses TRBV6-6 with TRBJ1-1; weak D call: TRBD1 (6 bases). The CDR3 loop reads CASSSAGGQPGEAFF. DNA of the CDR3: TGTGCCAGCAGTTCCGCCGGGGGGCAGCCTGGGGAAGCTTTCTTT.